The 6 T cell receptor delta chains below come from one sample, sequenced in a study of γδ T cells in repeated Plasmodium falciparum infection. TCRdb re-analyzed the multiplex PCR reads via CATT. Here the sample spans about 48,000 delta-chain clones, over 1.5% being singletons. Flow sorting of PBMC yielded separate Vgamma9/Vdelta2+ and Vdelta2-negative gammadelta T cell populations for bulk repertoire analysis. Material for sequencing was gamma-delta T cells from blood. The receptors come from a pool of human donors (malaria-infected and uninfected, not separated).

For this clone: A far larger clone is only one base removed, so a read error is likely. The same CDR3 also results from other DNA sequences found in this sample. The rearrangement uses TRDV1 and TRDJ1; 11 nucleotides agree with TRDD3. No J segment appears in TCRdb, so it was assigned here by matching the sequence to germline. This CDR3 comprises 24 residues. CDR1 is TSWWSYY, CDR2 QGS, per germline. V shed 3 bases, J shed 0 bases, and the junction held 27 bases outside the gene matches. DNA of the CDR3: TGTGCTCTTGGGGAGCTCAGATCCTACCTCCTTCGTACTGGGGGATATATCCACACCGATAAACTCATCTTT. It specifies CALGELRSYLLRTGGYIHTDKLIF.

There are many counts of this clone. TCRdb has a much larger clone's protein, which differs at residue 19 from the translation of this DNA, likely because of a read error; what is shown is the protein translated from the DNA. The V call is TRDV1, the J call TRDJ1; 13 bases line up with TRDD3. The V gene's germline CDR1 is TSWWSYY and CDR2 QGS. Unmatched junction bases numbered 26, after V lost 0 bases and J lost 4 bases. The CDR3 loop spans 24 amino acids. This CDR3 is CALGELRLPSLITGGYGLNDKLIF. CDR3 sequence (DNA): TGTGCTCTTGGGGAACTCCGCTTGCCTTCCCTAATTACTGGGGGATACGGACTCAACGATAAACTCATCTTT.

With respect to this clone: The translation of this DNA and the TCRdb protein of a much larger clone differ at residue 10, probably owing to a read error; the protein shown here is translated from the DNA. The V call is TRDV2, the J call TRDJ1; no clear D gene. TCRdb supplies no J gene; here it was assigned by aligning the nucleotide sequence to germline. The CDR3 has 16 residues. With 0 bases removed from V and 1 base from J, the gap between germline ends came to 14 bases. Per germline, CDR1 GEAIGNYY and CDR2 EKD. This CDR3 is CACDTLVGDCTDKLIF. CDR3 nucleotides: TGTGCCTGTGACACCTTGGTGGGTGACTGCACCGATAAACTCATCTTT.

This clone was counted ten times or more. TCRdb has a much larger clone's protein, which differs at residue 4 from the translation of this DNA, likely because of a read error; what is shown is the protein translated from the DNA. The rearrangement joins TRDV2 to TRDJ3, with D unresolved. This CDR3 spans 18 amino acids. Germline V gives CDR1 GEAIGNYY, CDR2 EKD. The CDR3 here is CACGTVTPGARDTRQMFF. CDR3 in DNA: TGTGCCTGTGGCACCGTCACGCCAGGGGCCAGGGACACCCGACAGATGTTTTTC.

This clone showed up just a few times. A read error is likely here: a far larger clone is one base away. Other DNA sequences in the sample encode the same CDR3. V usage is TRDV1 and J usage is TRDJ1; 13 nucleotides align to TRDD3. Germline CDR1 is TSWWSYY and CDR2 is QGS. The CDR3 loop spans 27 amino acids. Written as DNA, the CDR3 is TGTGCTCTTGGCGAAAAAGAAAAAGTCCCTAATCCCGCGTACTGGGGGATACGGTCCAAGTACACCGATAAGCTCATCTTT. Its protein product is CALGEKEKVPNPAYWGIRSKYTDKLIF.

This clone turned up a few times. TCRdb pairs this DNA with a much larger clone's protein that differs at residue 9, likely a read error; the protein shown was translated from the DNA. The chain employs TRDV1 and TRDJ1; the D gene is possibly TRDD3 (6 bases). In germline, CDR1 is TSWWSYY, CDR2 QGS. The V gene lost 2 bases and the J gene lost 3 bases, with 13 bases spanning the gap. This CDR3 has 15 amino acids. In DNA form, the CDR3 reads TGTGCTCTTGGGGAATATTCGGGGATGCCCGATAAACTCATCTTT. Residues: CALGEYSGMPDKLIF.